This TCR beta chain was documented in a study of CD8 T cells in Susac syndrome. Reverse transcription of about 0.45 to 1 ug RNA used random hexamers. Multiplex immunoSEQ PCR targeted 54 Vbeta and 13 Jbeta TCR beta segments. TCRdb redid the calling of the immunoSEQ multiplex PCR reads with MiXCR, one entry per CDR3 protein. The sample holds roughly 200,000 distinct CDR3 sequences; 90% to 96% are singletons and the top ten take 0.093%. Trimming removed 1 base from V and 6 bases from J, with 13 bases in between. Germline V lookup: CDR1 SNHLY, CDR2 FYNNEI. The CDR3 is 15 residues long. Whole-study findings and limits: As acknowledged by the study, its TCR sequencing and HLA analysis included a relatively small number of individuals.

Concerning this clonotype: The antigen remains unidentified.

This receptor was obtained from a human donor with multiple sclerosis. The sample was CD4+ T cells from PBMCs. This sequence joins TRBV2 and TRBJ1-5, with D tentatively TRBD1 (6 bases). In DNA, the CDR3 is TGTGCCAGCAGTGAAGGGGGGGGGCAAGGTCAGCCCCAGCATTTT. It yields the protein CASSEGGGQGQPQHF.